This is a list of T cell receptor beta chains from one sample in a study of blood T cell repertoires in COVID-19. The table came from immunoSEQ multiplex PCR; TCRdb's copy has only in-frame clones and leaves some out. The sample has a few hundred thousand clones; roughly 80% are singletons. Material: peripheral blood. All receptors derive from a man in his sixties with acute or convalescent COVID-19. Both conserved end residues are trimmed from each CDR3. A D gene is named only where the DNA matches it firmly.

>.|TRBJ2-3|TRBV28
ATLSFVTQY
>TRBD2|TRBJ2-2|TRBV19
ASSSRLAGAIGGELF
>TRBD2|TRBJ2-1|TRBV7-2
ASSSGLADEQF
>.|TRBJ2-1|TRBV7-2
ASSFYRDNEQF
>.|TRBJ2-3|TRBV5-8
ASSLGQYTDTQY
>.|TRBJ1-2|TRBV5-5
ASTHYPADYGYT
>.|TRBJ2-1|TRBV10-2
ASLATMYNEQF
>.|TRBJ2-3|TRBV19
ASNKYRLASTQY
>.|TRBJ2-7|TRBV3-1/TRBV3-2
ASSQTPGRGQRTTYEQY
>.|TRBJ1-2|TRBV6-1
ASSEQGGRGSGYT
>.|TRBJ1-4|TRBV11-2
ASSLEPGVNEKLF
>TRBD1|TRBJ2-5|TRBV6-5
ASRVTGVVQTQY
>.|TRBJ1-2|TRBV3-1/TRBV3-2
ASSQDLSVGGYT
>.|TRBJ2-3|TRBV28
ASRGQDTQY
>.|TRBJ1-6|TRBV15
ASANIRDSPLH
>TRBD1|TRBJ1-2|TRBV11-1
ASSYRDRNYGYT
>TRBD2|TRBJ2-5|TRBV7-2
ASSLGPRGRASETQY
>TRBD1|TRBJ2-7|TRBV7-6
ASSSGTGVYEQY
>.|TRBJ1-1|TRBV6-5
ASSYDSVFEAF
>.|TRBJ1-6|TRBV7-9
ASSLARASINSPLH
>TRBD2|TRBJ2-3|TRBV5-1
ASSPGVAGGGTDTQY
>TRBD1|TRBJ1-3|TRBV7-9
ASSKDRVAGNTIY
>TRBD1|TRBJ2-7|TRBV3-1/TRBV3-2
ASSQGPTGGYEQY
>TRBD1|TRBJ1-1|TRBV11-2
ASSFPQGALEAF
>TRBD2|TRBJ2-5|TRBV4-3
ASSQGTSGSGETQY
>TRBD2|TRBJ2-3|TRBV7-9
ASSLGERGPTDTQY
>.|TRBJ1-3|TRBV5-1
ASSLNTGGNTIY
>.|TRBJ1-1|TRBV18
ASSPLLGEYTEAF
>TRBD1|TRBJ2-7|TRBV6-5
ASSYGGTGSYEQY
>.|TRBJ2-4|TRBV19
ASSISGRVAALAKNIQY
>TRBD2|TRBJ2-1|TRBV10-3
AISEYLAGGNEQF
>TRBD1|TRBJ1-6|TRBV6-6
ASSDRDRLNSPLH
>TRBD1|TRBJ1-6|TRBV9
ASSKQGAYNSPLH
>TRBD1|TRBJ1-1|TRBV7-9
ASSPTGQSQIFEAF
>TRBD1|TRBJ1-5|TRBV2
ASSAQTGYSNQPQH
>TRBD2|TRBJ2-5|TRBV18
ASSPGTSGVETQY
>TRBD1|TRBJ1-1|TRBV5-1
ASSLTTGGVTEAF